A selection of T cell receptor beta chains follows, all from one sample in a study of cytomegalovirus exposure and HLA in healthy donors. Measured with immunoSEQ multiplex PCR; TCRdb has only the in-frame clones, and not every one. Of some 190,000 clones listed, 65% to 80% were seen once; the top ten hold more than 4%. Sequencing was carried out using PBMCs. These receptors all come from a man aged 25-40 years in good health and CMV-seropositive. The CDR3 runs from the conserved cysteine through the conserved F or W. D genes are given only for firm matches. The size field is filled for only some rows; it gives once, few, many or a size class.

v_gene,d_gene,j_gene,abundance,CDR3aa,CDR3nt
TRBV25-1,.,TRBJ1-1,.,CASSLTGNTEAFF,TGTGCCAGCAGCCTGACGGGGAACACTGAAGCTTTCTTT
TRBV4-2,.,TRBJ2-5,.,CASRQEEYKETQYF,TGTGCCAGTCGTCAGGAAGAGTATAAAGAGACCCAGTACTTC
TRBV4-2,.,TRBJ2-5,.,CASRLLGGEETQYF,TGTGCCAGCAGACTCCTCGGAGGGGAAGAGACCCAGTACTTC
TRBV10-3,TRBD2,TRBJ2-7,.,CATTLAGGSYEQYF,TGTGCCACCACACTAGCGGGGGGCTCCTACGAGCAGTACTTC
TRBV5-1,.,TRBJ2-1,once,CASSDGAHNNEQFF,TGCGCCAGCAGCGATGGGGCACATAACAATGAGCAGTTCTTC
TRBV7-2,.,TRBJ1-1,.,CASSLSGNPEAFF,TGTGCCAGCAGCTTATCAGGAAACCCTGAAGCTTTCTTT
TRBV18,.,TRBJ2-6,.,CASSQLEAGANVLTF,TGTGCCAGCTCGCAACTGGAGGCTGGGGCCAACGTCCTGACTTTC
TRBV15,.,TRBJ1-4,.,CATSPDGANEKLFF,TGTGCCACCAGCCCCGACGGGGCTAATGAAAAACTGTTTTTT
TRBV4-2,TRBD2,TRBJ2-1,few,CASSGVAGPYNEQFF,TGTGCCAGCAGCGGAGTAGCGGGACCCTACAATGAGCAGTTCTTC
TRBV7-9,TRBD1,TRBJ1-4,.,CASSRPRTGLEKLFF,TGTGCCAGCAGTCGCCCCCGGACAGGGCTAGAAAAACTGTTTTTT
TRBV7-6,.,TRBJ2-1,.,CASSSIGGSSNEQFF,TGTGCCAGCAGCTCAATCGGCGGGTCTTCTAATGAGCAGTTCTTC
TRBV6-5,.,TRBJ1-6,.,CASSYVGQRNSPLHF,TGTGCCAGCAGTTACGTTGGACAGCGGAATTCACCCCTCCACTTT
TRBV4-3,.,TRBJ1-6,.,CASSQANQWASPLHF,TGCGCCAGCAGCCAAGCAAACCAATGGGCTTCACCCCTCCACTTT
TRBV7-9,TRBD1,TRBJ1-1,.,CASSTMTGVTEAFF,TGTGCCAGCAGCACCATGACAGGGGTAACTGAAGCTTTCTTT
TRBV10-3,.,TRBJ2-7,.,CAISEVGRYYEQYF,TGTGCCATCAGTGAAGTTGGTCGGTACTACGAGCAGTACTTC
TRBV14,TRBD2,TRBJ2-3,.,CASSRRVRERGSTDTQYF,TGTGCCAGCAGCCGCCGAGTGAGGGAGCGGGGGTCCACAGATACGCAGTATTTT
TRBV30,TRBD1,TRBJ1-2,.,CAWSVPSGQGKTFGYGYTF,TGTGCCTGGAGTGTACCCTCCGGACAGGGAAAAACTTTTGGCTATGGCTACACCTTC
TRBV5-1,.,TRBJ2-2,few,CASSLDQSNTGELFF,TGCGCCAGCAGCTTGGACCAGTCGAACACCGGGGAGCTGTTTTTT
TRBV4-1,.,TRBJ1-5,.,CASSQDPDQPQHF,TGCGCCAGCAGCCAAGACCCCGATCAGCCCCAGCATTTT
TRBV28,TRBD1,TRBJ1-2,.,CASSARDTGVNGYTF,TGTGCCAGCAGCGCCCGTGATACAGGGGTTAACGGCTACACCTTC
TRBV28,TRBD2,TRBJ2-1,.,CASSPTLAGGQFNEQFF,TGTGCCAGCAGCCCAACTTTAGCGGGAGGTCAGTTCAATGAGCAGTTCTTC
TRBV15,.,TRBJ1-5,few,CATSRDQGSGNQPQHF,TGTGCCACCAGCAGAGATCAGGGATCGGGCAATCAGCCCCAGCATTTT
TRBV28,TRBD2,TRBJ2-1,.,CASGSFLAGGYDEQFF,TGTGCCAGCGGCTCCTTTCTGGCGGGAGGCTACGATGAGCAGTTCTTC
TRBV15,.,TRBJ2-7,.,CATSRDRGGGLPQQYF,TGTGCCACCAGCAGAGATCGTGGAGGAGGTCTACCCCAGCAGTACTTC
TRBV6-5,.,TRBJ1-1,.,CASSYSNSMNTEAFF,TGTGCCAGCAGTTACTCGAACAGCATGAACACTGAAGCTTTCTTT
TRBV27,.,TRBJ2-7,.,CASSLPGTYPYEQYF,TGTGCCAGCAGTTTACCGGGGACATACCCTTACGAGCAGTACTTC
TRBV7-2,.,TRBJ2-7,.,CASSLVSGGDTYEQYF,TGTGCCAGCAGCTTAGTGAGCGGAGGCGACACCTACGAGCAGTACTTC
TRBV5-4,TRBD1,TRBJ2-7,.,CASSLRQGARNEQYF,TGTGCCAGCAGCCTACGACAGGGGGCGCGGAACGAGCAGTACTTC
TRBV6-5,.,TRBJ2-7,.,CASSQGPYEQYF,TGTGCCTCCTCCCAGGGTCCCTACGAGCAGTACTTC